Listed below are T cell receptor beta chains from one sample, sequenced in a study of blood T cell repertoires in COVID-19. The repertoire was sequenced with immunoSEQ multiplex PCR; TCRdb's copy has only in-frame clones and lacks some. The sample yields about 330,000 clones, about 90% seen once. Sequencing used PBMCs or T cells enriched from blood (not recorded which). The receptor set was obtained from a young woman who had recovered from COVID-19. CDR3s include the opening cysteine and the closing phenylalanine or tryptophan. The D gene is left open where the match is weak. A clone size is listed for some rows: how often the clone was seen (once, few, many), or a class if it is expanded.

j_call v_call clone_size d_call cdr3_aa cdr3_nt
TRBJ2-5 TRBV20-1 - TRBD2 CSASEVVAGAVVETQYF TGCAGTGCTAGTGAGGTGGTAGCGGGGGCAGTTGTAGAGACCCAGTACTTC
TRBJ1-6 TRBV30 - TRBD1 CAWSSDRWADSPLHF TGTGCCTGGAGTTCGGACAGGTGGGCGGATTCACCCCTCCACTTT
TRBJ1-2 TRBV6-2/TRBV6-3 - - CASSYSRTGYGYTF TGTGCCAGCAGTTACTCGCGAACGGGGTATGGCTACACCTTC
TRBJ1-1 TRBV7-9 once - CASSLARVPNTEAFF TGTGCCAGCAGCTTGGCACGGGTACCGAACACTGAAGCTTTCTTT
TRBJ1-2 TRBV5-6 - TRBD1 CASSLDRGRDGYTF TGTGCCAGCAGCTTGGACAGGGGGCGCGATGGCTACACCTTC
TRBJ1-1 TRBV5-1 - TRBD1 CASSIFRDRVQDTEAFF TGCGCCAGCAGCATTTTCCGGGACAGGGTGCAAGATACTGAAGCTTTCTTT
TRBJ1-6 TRBV5-1 - - CASSFRNRESGSPLHF TGCGCCAGCAGCTTTCGAAACAGGGAGTCGGGTTCACCCCTCCACTTT
TRBJ1-1 TRBV29-1 - TRBD1 CSVRTGGTEAFF TGCAGCGTTCGGACAGGGGGCACTGAAGCTTTCTTT
TRBJ1-5 TRBV18 - - CASSPPGSNQPQHF TGTGCCAGCTCACCCCCGGGTAGCAATCAGCCCCAGCATTTT
TRBJ1-1 TRBV27 - TRBD1 CASSLEGANTEAFF TGTGCCAGCAGTTTGGAGGGGGCTAACACTGAAGCTTTCTTT
TRBJ2-3 TRBV28 - TRBD1 CASSLQGAQADTQYF TGTGCCAGCAGTTTACAGGGGGCGCAGGCAGATACGCAGTATTTT
TRBJ1-6 TRBV30 - TRBD1 CAWSLGTGGTSYNSPLHF TGTGCCTGGAGTCTAGGGACAGGGGGAACCTCCTATAATTCACCCCTCCACTTT
TRBJ1-2 TRBV2 - - CASSEGPGRDDYGYTF TGTGCCAGCAGTGAAGGGCCGGGCAGGGATGACTATGGCTACACCTTC
TRBJ1-1 TRBV19 - - CASSIVVSLNTEAFF TGTGCCAGTAGTATAGTTGTCAGTTTGAACACTGAAGCTTTCTTT
TRBJ1-1 TRBV7-9 - - CASTFSQGNTEAFF TGTGCCAGCACCTTTTCACAGGGGAACACTGAAGCTTTCTTT
TRBJ2-7 TRBV13 - TRBD1 CASSFGDRKYYEQYF TGTGCCAGCAGCTTCGGGGACAGAAAGTACTACGAGCAGTACTTC
TRBJ2-5 TRBV24-1 - - CATSDFGGRGTQYF TGTGCCACCAGTGATTTCGGGGGGCGAGGGACCCAGTACTTC
TRBJ1-2 TRBV21-1 few - CASSILGQTNGYTF TGTGCCAGCAGCATCTTGGGACAGACGAATGGCTACACCTTC
TRBJ1-4 TRBV19 - - CASQPGLGEKLFF TGTGCCAGCCAACCAGGGTTGGGGGAAAAACTGTTTTTT
TRBJ2-6 TRBV27 - - CASSFQSGANVLTF TGTGCCAGCAGTTTTCAATCTGGGGCCAACGTCCTGACTTTC
TRBJ2-5 TRBV11-3 - - CASSRGNQETQYF TGTGCCAGCAGCCGGGGGAACCAAGAGACCCAGTACTTC
TRBJ1-5 TRBV4-1 - TRBD1 CASSQEGTVFQPQHF TGCGCCAGCAGCCAAGAAGGGACAGTGTTTCAGCCCCAGCATTTT
TRBJ2-3 TRBV15 - TRBD1 CATSRGDRGLADTQYF TGTGCCACCAGCAGAGGGGACAGGGGGCTCGCAGATACGCAGTATTTT
TRBJ2-7 TRBV7-6 once TRBD1 CASSLAHGQGYEQYF TGTGCCAGCAGCTTAGCGCATGGACAGGGCTACGAGCAGTACTTC
TRBJ2-7 TRBV30 - TRBD1 CAWNPNRDRGYEQYF TGTGCCTGGAATCCAAACCGGGACAGGGGCTACGAGCAGTACTTC
TRBJ2-5 TRBV27 - TRBD1 CASSLRDSQETQYF TGTGCCAGCAGTTTACGGGACAGCCAAGAGACCCAGTACTTC
TRBJ2-3 TRBV25-1 - TRBD2 CASSDFPRLAGGSDTQYF TGTGCCAGCAGTGACTTCCCACGACTAGCGGGGGGCTCAGATACGCAGTATTTT
TRBJ1-4 TRBV28 - TRBD1 CASSDRGRDEKLFF TGTGCCAGCAGTGACAGGGGTAGGGATGAAAAACTGTTTTTT
TRBJ2-2 TRBV24-1 - - CATSDQNRPGNTGELFF TGTGCCACCAGTGATCAAAACCGCCCGGGTAACACCGGGGAGCTGTTTTTT
TRBJ1-1 TRBV28 - TRBD1 CASSSGQTNTEAFF TGTGCCAGCAGTTCGGGACAGACGAACACTGAAGCTTTCTTT
TRBJ2-7 TRBV6-1 - - CASSRSIRDEQYF TGTGCCAGCAGCCGCTCAATTCGAGACGAGCAGTACTTC